Listed below are T cell receptor beta chains from one sample, sequenced in a study of Graves' ophthalmopathy and Graves' hyperthyroidism. Each CDR3 protein gets one entry after TCRdb re-called the multiplex PCR reads with MiXCR. The sample has 150,000 to 200,000 distinct CDR3 sequences; roughly two fifths are singletons. Material: peripheral blood. Receptors were obtained from a woman aged 35 to 49 with Graves' ophthalmopathy. CDR3s include the opening cysteine and the closing phenylalanine or tryptophan. D genes are given only for firm matches. Not all rows give a size; the values are once, few, many and, for expanded clones, a class.

TRBJ2-5 TRBV10-3 many TRBD2 TGTGCCATCAGTGTCGGGGGGCAAGAGACCCAGTACTTC CAISVGGQETQYF
TRBJ2-2 TRBV28 NA TRBD2 TGTGCCAGCAGTCCGCCGGGACTAGCGAACACCGGGGAGCTGTTTTTT CASSPPGLANTGELFF
TRBJ2-6 TRBV5-4 many NA TGTGCCAGCAGCTTGGCGACAGCAGCCTCTGGGGCCAACGTCCTGACTTTC CASSLATAASGANVLTF
TRBJ2-2 TRBV28 many NA TGTGCCAGCAGTTTGGACGGGGAGCTGTTTTTT CASSLDGELFF
TRBJ1-3 TRBV7-2 once NA TGTGCCAGCAGCTCCCGAAGGTCTACTGGAAACACCATATATTTT CASSSRRSTGNTIYF
TRBJ1-2 TRBV3-1 many NA TGTGCCAGCAGCCGACAGACAGTGATGGGCCTTAACTATGGCTACACCTTC CASSRQTVMGLNYGYTF
TRBJ2-7 TRBV15 NA TRBD2 TGTGCCACCACCACGACTAGCGGAAGCGACTACGAGCAGTACTTC CATTTTSGSDYEQYF
TRBJ2-5 TRBV6-2/TRBV6-3 NA NA TGTGCCAGCAGTTACTCGAGTAGGGGAGAGACCCAGTACTTC CASSYSSRGETQYF
TRBJ2-5 TRBV5-1 many TRBD1 TGCGCCAGCAGCGCCATGGTCGACAGGGGGCTCGAGACCCAGTACTTC CASSAMVDRGLETQYF
TRBJ1-1 TRBV10-1 many NA TGCGCCAGCAGCGAGGGGCCCGGGAACACTGAAGCTTTCTTT CASSEGPGNTEAFF
TRBJ1-2 TRBV6-5 NA NA TGTGCCAGCAGTTCCGACGTTAGGACAGTCTATGGCTACACCTTC CASSSDVRTVYGYTF
TRBJ2-7 TRBV5-1 many TRBD2 TGCGCCAGCAGCCCCGGAGGACTAGCGGGAGAGGTCCACGAGCAGTACTTC CASSPGGLAGEVHEQYF
TRBJ1-6 TRBV7-3 many NA TGTGCCAGCAGCCCCGGAGCAAATAATTCACCCCTCCACTTT CASSPGANNSPLHF
TRBJ1-2 TRBV28 NA NA TGTGCCAGCAGTTTAGGGGGGGGACTTAAGTATGGCTACACCTTC CASSLGGGLKYGYTF
TRBJ1-1 TRBV6-1 many NA TGTGCCAGCAGTGAAGCATCGGGGGCCTTCTTT CASSEASGAFF
TRBJ2-7 TRBV12-3/TRBV12-4 many TRBD2 TGTGCCAGCAGTTTTGGACTAGCGGGTGGGAGCGAGCAGTACTTC CASSFGLAGGSEQYF
TRBJ2-5 TRBV6-5 NA NA TGTGCCAGCAGTTCCGAGGCCCAAGAGACCCAGTACTTC CASSSEAQETQYF
TRBJ1-1 TRBV18 once TRBD1 TGTGCCAGCTCACGGGGACAGCCAAGAACTGAAGCTTTCTTT CASSRGQPRTEAFF
TRBJ1-1 TRBV28 NA NA TGTGCCAGCAGTGGAGATATGAGGAAGAGGACTGAAGCTTTCTTT CASSGDMRKRTEAFF
TRBJ1-1 TRBV30 many NA TGTGCCTGGAGCGCCGGGACACCCCTTGGGCGGAGCACTGAAGCTTTCTTT CAWSAGTPLGRSTEAFF
TRBJ1-1 TRBV6-1 once NA TGTGCCAGCAGTGACAGGTTTGTGAACACTGAAGCTTTCTTT CASSDRFVNTEAFF
TRBJ1-5 TRBV19 NA NA TGTGCCAGTAGTTCAGGTTCTGGCAGGAGCAATCAGCCCCAGCATTTT CASSSGSGRSNQPQHF
TRBJ2-7 TRBV6-1 NA NA TGTGCCAGCAGTGAACTCGATAGGGGGGTCTACGAGCAGTACTTC CASSELDRGVYEQYF